Included here is one T cell receptor (beta chain) sequence, with context. The data were taken from a study of blood T cell repertoires in COVID-19. Study-wide context: COVID-19 samples collected from the United States, Italy and Spain covered acute and convalescent phases. Nucleic acid was either cDNA or gDNA, and it came from T cells, B-cell-depleted T cells, or PBMCs.

The junction had 4 bases not matched to a gene; V was cut back by 10 bases and J by 7 bases. This CDR3 is built from 12 residues. Germline V gene sequence: CDR1 MDHEN, CDR2 SYDVKM. Everyone who took part was 18 to 89 years old, and they came from 20 to 25 US areas. The repertoire was sequenced with immunoSEQ multiplex PCR; TCRdb's copy has only in-frame clones and lacks some. In the table there are some 240,000 clones, around 80% of which are singletons. The specimen was PBMCs or T cells enriched from blood (not recorded which). This clonotype was obtained from a young man with acute COVID-19. The chain uses TRBV28 and TRBJ1-6; 7 bases are shared with TRBD1. The CDR3 coding sequence is TGTGCCATTCGGGACAGAAATTCACCCCTCCACTTT. Translation: CAIRDRNSPLHF.